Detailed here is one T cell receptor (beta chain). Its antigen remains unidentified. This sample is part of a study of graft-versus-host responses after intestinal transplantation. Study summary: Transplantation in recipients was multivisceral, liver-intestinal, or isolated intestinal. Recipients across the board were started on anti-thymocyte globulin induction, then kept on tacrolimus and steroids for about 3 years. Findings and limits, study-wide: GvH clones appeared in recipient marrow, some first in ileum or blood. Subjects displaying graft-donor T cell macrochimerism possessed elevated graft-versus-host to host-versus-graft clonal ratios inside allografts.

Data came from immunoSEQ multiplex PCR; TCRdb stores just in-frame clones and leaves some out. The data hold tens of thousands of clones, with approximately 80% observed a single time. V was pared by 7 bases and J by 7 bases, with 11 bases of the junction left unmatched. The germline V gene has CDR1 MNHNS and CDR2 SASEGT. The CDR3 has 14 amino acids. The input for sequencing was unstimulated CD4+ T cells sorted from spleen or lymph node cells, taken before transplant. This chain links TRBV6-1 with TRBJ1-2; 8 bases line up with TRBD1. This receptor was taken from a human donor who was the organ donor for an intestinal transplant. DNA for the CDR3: TGTGCCAGCACCGCAGGGGGCGACAGACTTGGCTACACCTTC. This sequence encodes CASTAGGDRLGYTF.